One sample yielded the 14 T cell receptor beta chains listed below, sequenced in a study of low-dose radiotherapy and immunotherapy resistance in tumors. Stated time point: before trial treatment. With a constant-region primer and a V-primer adapter, TCRs were subjected to 15 to 25 PCR cycles of amplification. TCRdb independently ran MiXCR on the reads; one entry per CDR3 protein. In the table there are tens of thousands of distinct CDR3 sequences, around 11% of which are singletons. This specimen was PBMCs, taken before treatment. Every receptor here comes from a female donor with ovarian cancer.

On this clonotype: Given a far larger clone just one base away, this is likely a sequencing read error. V and J are TRBV6-4 and TRBJ2-6; the D is unclear. CDR1 and CDR2 (germline): MRHNA, SNTAGT. This CDR3 is built from 14 residues. Trimming shortened V by 8 bases and J by 6 bases, and 14 bases separated the two germline ends. The chain's CDR3 is CASSAVTAANVLTF. CDR3 coding DNA: TGTGCCAGCTCCGCGGTTACTGCGGCCAACGTCCTGACTTTC.

This clonotype occurred many times. This chain connects TRBV20-1 to TRBJ2-3; possibly TRBD1 for D (6 bases). Trimming cost V 6 bases and J 5 bases, with 21 bases left between them. Germline CDR1 is DFQATT and CDR2 is SNEGSKA (reference sequence). The CDR3 runs to 15 residues. The CDR3 region has the DNA TGCAGTGCGCCAAGGCAGGGGAACGTTGGAGATACGCAGTATTTT. It specifies CSAPRQGNVGDTQYF.

This clonotype was seen repeatedly, ten times or more. The J gene is TRBJ2-3, the V gene TRBV20-1, with D tentatively TRBD2 (6 bases). The CDR3 spans 14 residues. V was clipped by 7 bases and J by 0 bases, with 14 bases between them. Germline-derived CDR1 and CDR2 are DFQATT and SNEGSKA (reference sequence). CDR3: CSVRPSESTDTQYF. The CDR3 DNA is TGCAGTGTTAGGCCTAGCGAGAGCACAGATACGCAGTATTTT.

This clonotype has ten or more counts. The chain is built from TRBV29-1 and TRBJ1-4, with 8 bases lining up with TRBD1. V lost 5 bases to trimming and J lost 8 bases; unmatched junction nucleotides: 13. CDR3 length: 15 amino acids. The germline V gene encodes CDR1 SQVTM and CDR2 ANQGSEA. The DNA for the CDR3 is TGCAGCGTTCTCCACATCGGGACAGGCCTCGAAAAACTGTTTTTT. The encoded protein is CSVLHIGTGLEKLFF.

This clonotype was seen repeatedly, ten times or more. V and J are TRBV5-1 and TRBJ2-1; 9 bases match TRBD2. Germline V gene lookup returns CDR1 SGHRS and CDR2 YFSETQ. J was trimmed by 3 bases and V by 2 bases; bases with no gene match: 6. The CDR3 spans 16 residues. CDR3 protein: CASSLVLAGNYNEQFF. DNA of the CDR3: TGCGCCAGCAGCTTAGTTCTAGCGGGGAACTACAATGAGCAGTTCTTC.

Many counts were recorded for this clonotype. The chain combines TRBV19 with TRBJ1-5, with TRBD1 matching 10 bases. CDR1 and CDR2 (germline): LNHDA, SQIVND (reference sequence). V lost 4 bases to trimming and J lost 7 bases; unmatched junction nucleotides: 7. The CDR3 runs to 15 residues. In DNA form, the CDR3 reads TGTGCCAGTAGTAGAGGGGACAGGGGACGGCAGCCCCAGCATTTT. Protein product: CASSRGDRGRQPQHF. The whole variable domain, remainder taken from reference TRBV19 and TRBJ1-5, is DGGITQSPKYLFRKEGQNVTLSCEQNLNHDAMYWYRQDPGQGLRLIYYSQIVNDFQKGDIAEGYSVSREKKESFPLTVTSAQKNPTAFYLCASSRGDRGRQPQHFGDGTRLSIL.

There are a few counts of this clonotype. The V and J genes are TRBV3-1 and TRBJ1-4, with D unresolved. The length of the CDR3 is 12 residues. The germline gives CDR1 LGHDT, CDR2 YNNKEL (reference sequence). V was trimmed by 4 bases and J by 7 bases, leaving 7 bases between them. This CDR3 is CASSLVGEKLFF. DNA of the CDR3: TGTGCCAGCAGCCTGGTGGGTGAAAAACTGTTTTTT.

This clonotype was counted at least ten times. V usage is TRBV5-1 and J usage is TRBJ2-3, with TRBD2 matching over 7 bases. The V and J ends lost 4 bases and 5 bases, in that order; junction bases with no gene match: 16. CDR1 and CDR2 (germline): SGHRS, YFSETQ. This CDR3 comprises 17 residues. The CDR3 here is CASSLRGAGPEGDTQYF. CDR3 DNA: TGCGCCAGCAGCCTCCGGGGAGCGGGGCCAGAGGGAGATACGCAGTATTTT.

This clonotype has ten or more counts. This chain links TRBV3-1 with TRBJ2-7; unclear D gene. This CDR3 has 14 residues. In germline, CDR1 is LGHDT, CDR2 YNNKEL (reference sequence). The ends were cut back, 5 bases at V and 2 bases at J, with 13 bases in the middle. The DNA of the CDR3 is TGTGCCAGCAGCTCCGCAGTAGGGCCCTACGAGCAGTACTTC. This gives the protein CASSSAVGPYEQYF.

This clonotype has a count of ten or more. The rearrangement joins TRBV6-2 or TRBV6-3 to TRBJ2-5; 7 nucleotides align to TRBD2. This CDR3 region has 14 residues. After removal of 5 bases from V and 1 base from J, the junction contained 4 bases not matched to a gene. Germline V lookup: CDR1 MNHEY, CDR2 SVGEGT. CDR3 nucleotide sequence: TGTGCCAGCAGTCGCCTAGCGGTCCAAGAGACCCAGTACTTC. The encoded protein is CASSRLAVQETQYF.

The table lists this clonotype with many counts. J is TRBJ2-5 and V is TRBV28; the match to TRBD2 covers 7 bases. J was trimmed by 3 bases and V by 2 bases; bases with no gene match: 6. This CDR3 comprises 15 residues. Germline CDR1 MDHEN, CDR2 SYDVKM. This CDR3 is CASSLGGAGEETQYF. The DNA for the CDR3 is TGTGCCAGCAGTTTAGGAGGGGCGGGAGAAGAGACCCAGTACTTC.

This clonotype has a count of ten or more. The chain uses TRBV2 and TRBJ2-2; D unclear. Between the trimmed V and J ends, which lost 8 bases and 1 base, there was a span of 11 bases. The CDR3 length is 14 residues. Germline V lookup: CDR1 SNHLY, CDR2 FYNNEI. The CDR3 DNA reads as TGTGCCAGCTTTCGCCAGATGAACACCGGGGAGCTGTTTTTT. It yields the protein CASFRQMNTGELFF.

This clonotype came up many times. The chain combines TRBV5-6 with TRBJ2-1; no clear D. Germline values: CDR1 SGHDT, CDR2 YYEEEE. This CDR3 spans 12 amino acids. Deletions cut 5 bases from V and 4 bases from J, with 7 bases between. The CDR3 here is CASSSDYNEQFF. CDR3 sequence (DNA): TGTGCCAGCAGTTCGGATTACAATGAGCAGTTCTTC.

The rearrangement joins TRBV3-1 to TRBJ1-2; D unclear. The V gene's germline CDR1 is LGHDT and CDR2 YNNKEL (reference sequence). V gave up 0 bases and J gave up 4 bases, with 12 bases separating them. The CDR3 is 15 residues long. As DNA, the CDR3 is TGTGCCAGCAGCCAAGAAGTAACAGCAATCTATGGCTACACCTTC. This gives the protein CASSQEVTAIYGYTF.